The text below deals with one TCR beta chain. Its specificity is not known. Each of the donors was a healthy bone marrow donor. PCR amplification relied on 60 Vbeta primers (plus 13 Jbeta primers). The repertoire was sequenced with immunoSEQ multiplex PCR; TCRdb's copy has only in-frame clones and lacks some. The sample yields over 120,000 clones, around four fifths seen once. The sample is drawn from a study of cytomegalovirus exposure and HLA in healthy donors. In the study overall: Early released data comprised around 85 million unique TCRs from HLA-typed donors.

Germline V gene data show CDR1 as SEHNR and CDR2 as FQNEAQ (reference sequence). CDR3 length: 12 residues. V was shortened by 4 bases and J by 8 bases, with 10 bases between the two germline ends. General observations from the study: In a later analysis, compared with equally common non-associated chains, HLA-associated beta chains were more expanded.

This TCR was recovered from a man younger than 45 in good health and CMV-seropositive. V gene TRBV7-9 combines with J gene TRBJ2-3; tentatively, D is TRBD2 (5 bases). Sample: PBMCs. The CDR3 coding sequence is TGTGCCAGCAGCTCCGGGGTTGTTACGCAGTATTTT. Translated, it gives CASSSGVVTQYF.